These T cell receptor beta chains were read from a single sample in a study of blood T cell repertoires in COVID-19. TCRdb's table, derived via immunoSEQ multiplex PCR, lists solely in-frame clones and lacks some. The data show 200,000 to 250,000 clones, roughly 84% seen once. The sequenced material came from peripheral blood. Source of these receptors: a woman aged 60-70 years who had recovered from COVID-19. Both conserved end residues are part of each CDR3. A D gene is named only where the DNA matches it firmly. Where a row states a size, it is once, few, many or the class of an expanded clone; other rows omit it.

j_gene,v_gene,d_gene,abundance,CDR3nt,CDR3aa
TRBJ1-6,TRBV6-5,TRBD1,-,TGTGCCAGCAGCGGGACAGGACGAGGGGGGGCCCTCCACTTT,CASSGTGRGGALHF
TRBJ2-1,TRBV7-8,TRBD1,-,TGTGCCAGCAGCTTCTCACCGGCAGGGGGCTACAATGAGCAGTTCTTC,CASSFSPAGGYNEQFF
TRBJ1-6,TRBV18,-,-,TGTGCCAGCTCACCATCTGGACAAAATTCACCCCTCCACTTT,CASSPSGQNSPLHF
TRBJ2-3,TRBV30,TRBD2,-,TGTGCCTGGATGACGGGGCGGGGGGCAGATACGCAGTATTTT,CAWMTGRGADTQYF
TRBJ2-1,TRBV9,TRBD2,-,TGTGCCAGCAGCGTAGTGAGGGGGACTAGCGGACACAATGAGCAGTTCTTC,CASSVVRGTSGHNEQFF
TRBJ2-5,TRBV6-2/TRBV6-3,-,-,TGTGCCAGCAGTTACTATCCAGGGGTGCACCAAGAGACCCAGTACTTC,CASSYYPGVHQETQYF
TRBJ2-7,TRBV29-1,TRBD2,once,TGCAGCGTGACTAGCGGGGACGAGCAGTACTTC,CSVTSGDEQYF
TRBJ1-1,TRBV4-1,TRBD1,-,TGCGCCAGCAGCCAAGATTTGGGACAGTTCTGGAACACTGAAGCTTTCTTT,CASSQDLGQFWNTEAFF
TRBJ2-6,TRBV7-2,-,-,TGTGCCAGCATTCAGGTGGCGGGGGCCAACGTCCTGACTTTC,CASIQVAGANVLTF
TRBJ2-1,TRBV30,TRBD2,-,TGTGCCTGGAGTGTACGGCTAGCGGGTTCCTACAATGAGCAGTTCTTC,CAWSVRLAGSYNEQFF
TRBJ2-3,TRBV7-9,-,-,TGTGCCAGCAGCCGTTCCCTTGGGCCTAGCACAGATACGCAGTATTTT,CASSRSLGPSTDTQYF
TRBJ1-3,TRBV23-1,-,-,TGCGCCAGCAGTCAATCGAGGTCGGACATATCGGTGGACACCATATATTTT,CASSQSRSDISVDTIYF
TRBJ1-6,TRBV30,-,once,TGTGCCTGGAGTGGTGCCAAATTGAGCTCCTATAATTCACCCCTCCACTTT,CAWSGAKLSSYNSPLHF
TRBJ1-3,TRBV7-2,TRBD1,-,TGTGCCAGCAGCTCAACAGGGGGTTCCCAGGACACCATATATTTT,CASSSTGGSQDTIYF
TRBJ1-2,TRBV11-2,TRBD1,-,TGTGCCAGCAGCTTAAACAGGGGGGTTTCCACCTTC,CASSLNRGVSTF